A single sample is the source of the 21 T cell receptor beta chains below, sequenced in a study of cytomegalovirus exposure and HLA in healthy donors. Measured with immunoSEQ multiplex PCR; TCRdb has only the in-frame clones, and not every one. Among approximately 270,000 clones listed, 87% were seen once. The sequenced sample consisted of PBMCs. Receptors originate from a young man in good health and CMV-seropositive.

V and J are TRBV4-3 and TRBJ1-4, with a possible D match to TRBD1 (5 bases). CDR1 and CDR2 (germline): LGHNA, YSLEER. The CDR3 sequence is 17 residues long. Trimming took off 0 bases at V and 5 bases at J, with 16 bases between the two ends. The CDR3 DNA reads as TGCGCCAGCAGCCAAGAAGTTTCGGAGGGGAGGAATGAAAAACTGTTTTTT. Translating gives CASSQEVSEGRNEKLFF.

The CDR3 sequence: CASLSPGIANEQFF. DNA of the CDR3: TGTGCCAGCCTTTCGCCGGGGATCGCGAATGAGCAGTTCTTC. The chain uses TRBV28 and TRBJ2-1; D perhaps matches TRBD2 (5 bases). The CDR3 has 14 amino acids. The germline CDR1 and CDR2 sequences are MDHEN and SYDVKM. V shed 8 bases and J shed 7 bases, with 18 bases lying between them.

J is TRBJ2-7 and V is TRBV5-1; TRBD1 aligns across 10 bases. Per the germline V gene, CDR1 is SGHRS and CDR2 is YFSETQ. CDR3 length: 16 amino acids. V was pared by 2 bases and J by 7 bases, with 12 bases of the junction left unmatched. The DNA for the CDR3 is TGCGCCAGCAGCTTTCATGGACAGGGGGTCTACCGAGAGCAGTACTTC. It specifies CASSFHGQGVYREQYF.

This clone has only a few counts. This chain connects TRBV6-6 to TRBJ2-3; 11 nucleotides agree with TRBD2. The CDR3 runs 15 residues. Germline values: CDR1 MNHNY, CDR2 SVGAGI (reference sequence). Trimming at V came to 0 bases and at J to 8 bases, leaving 4 bases not matched to a gene. This chain's CDR3 is CASSYSSGRASTQYF. The CDR3 nucleotides read TGTGCCAGCAGTTACTCTAGCGGGAGGGCCAGTACGCAGTATTTT.

The chain uses TRBV5-6 and TRBJ2-2; 14 bases are a match to TRBD2. V lost 2 bases to trimming and J lost 6 bases; unmatched junction nucleotides: 3. This CDR3 contains 16 residues. Germline CDR1 SGHDT, CDR2 YYEEEE. CDR3 coding DNA: TGTGCCAGCAGCTTCGGGACTAGCGGGAGCGCCGGGGAGCTGTTTTTT. Protein product: CASSFGTSGSAGELFF.

V gene TRBV5-4 combines with J gene TRBJ2-2, with unresolved D. The CDR3 runs 12 residues. Per germline, CDR1 SGHNT and CDR2 YYREEE (reference sequence). The V end lost 4 bases, the J end lost 5 bases, and 6 bases lay between the germline ends. CDR3 nucleotides: TGTGCCAGCAGCGAGAGAACCGGGGAGCTGTTTTTT. Translation gives CASSERTGELFF.

The chain couples TRBV10-1 to TRBJ2-1, with 9 bases lining up with TRBD2. V was clipped by 3 bases and J by 3 bases; unmatched bases: 3. Germline V gives CDR1 WNHNN, CDR2 SYGVQD (reference sequence). The length of the CDR3 is 15 residues. The CDR3 nucleotides are TGCGCCAGCAGTGATAGACTAGCGGACTACAATGAGCAGTTCTTC. Encoded protein: CASSDRLADYNEQFF.

The chain carries TRBV4-2 and TRBJ2-7; TRBD2 matches at 7 bases. Germline CDR1 and CDR2: LGHNA and YNFKEQ. CDR3 size: 16 residues. The J segment lost 4 bases and the V segment lost 4 bases, leaving 13 bases of the junction unmatched. The CDR3 here is CASSLKPPGLLYEQYF. In DNA form, the CDR3 reads TGTGCCAGCAGCCTAAAGCCTCCGGGACTACTTTACGAGCAGTACTTC.

This clone was recorded once. The rearrangement joins TRBV5-1 to TRBJ2-7, with a possible D match to TRBD1 (6 bases). Germline V CDR1 and CDR2: SGHRS, YFSETQ. The CDR3 covers 18 residues. Trimming cost V 1 base and J 2 bases, with 22 bases left between them. This CDR3 reads CASSLNLQGQKVTYEQYF. The CDR3 nucleotides read TGCGCCAGCAGCTTGAACCTACAGGGTCAGAAGGTAACCTACGAGCAGTACTTC. The full variable domain, in which reference TRBV5-1 and TRBJ2-7 provide the parts outside the CDR3, is KAGVTQTPRYLIKTRGQQVTLSCSPISGHRSVSWYQQTPGQGLQFLFEYFSETQRNKGNFPGRFSGRQFSNSRSEMNVSTLELGDSALYLCASSLNLQGQKVTYEQYFGPGTRLTVT.

This clone was seen only a few times. V gene TRBV27 combines with J gene TRBJ1-5, with D unclear. V shed 4 bases and J shed 3 bases, with 7 bases lying between them. The CDR3 sequence is 13 residues long. CDR1 is MNHEY, CDR2 SMNVEV, per germline (reference sequence). The CDR3, as DNA: TGTGCCAGCAGTTGGGATATCAATCAGCCCCAGCATTTT. This encodes CASSWDINQPQHF.

The chain joins TRBV10-2 to TRBJ2-1; 11 nucleotides match TRBD2. Looked up from germline, CDR1 is WSHSY and CDR2 is SAAADI. The V and J ends lost 3 bases and 11 bases, in that order; junction bases with no gene match: 15. The CDR3 consists of 17 residues. The CDR3 DNA sequence: TGCGCCAGCAGTGACGCCGACCCATGGACGACTAGCGGGAAGCAGTTCTTC. Its protein product is CASSDADPWTTSGKQFF.

The chain has TRBV9 and TRBJ2-3, with a weak D call TRBD2 (6 bases). V gave up 0 bases and J gave up 4 bases, with 12 bases separating them. The CDR3 runs to 15 residues. Germline V gives CDR1 SGDLS, CDR2 YYNGEE. CDR3 nucleotide sequence: TGTGCCAGCAGCGTAGCCGGCGGGACTGCAGATACGCAGTATTTT. Translating it yields CASSVAGGTADTQYF.

The gene calls are TRBV27 and TRBJ2-7, with a tentative D call TRBD2 (6 bases). The CDR3 runs to 14 residues. Trimming removed 3 bases from V and 2 bases from J, with 11 bases in between. Looked up from germline, CDR1 is MNHEY and CDR2 is SMNVEV (reference sequence). CDR3 amino acids: CASSFRRETYEQYF. The CDR3 coding sequence is TGTGCCAGCAGTTTTCGCCGGGAGACCTACGAGCAGTACTTC.

The chain links TRBV30 to TRBJ2-1; TRBD2 aligns across 7 bases. From germline, CDR1 is GTSNPN and CDR2 SVGIG (reference sequence). This CDR3 comprises 14 residues. V lost 3 bases to trimming and J lost 7 bases; unmatched junction nucleotides: 9. The CDR3 sequence: CAWSRASGRNEQFF. In DNA, the CDR3 is TGTGCCTGGAGCCGGGCTAGCGGCAGGAATGAGCAGTTCTTC.

This clone was seen just once. The chain is built from TRBV9 and TRBJ1-2, with TRBD1 identical over 11 bases. Germline-derived CDR1 and CDR2 are SGDLS and YYNGEE. The trim removed 2 bases at V and 6 bases at J, leaving 3 bases unmatched. CDR3 size: 14 residues. CDR3 DNA sequence: TGTGCCAGCAGCGTCAGGACAGGGGGCAATGGCTACACCTTC. It is translated as CASSVRTGGNGYTF. The variable domain in full, with the rest retrieved from reference TRBV9 and TRBJ1-2, is DSGVTQTPKHLITATGQRVTLRCSPRSGDLSVYWYQQSLDQGLQFLIQYYNGEERAKGNILERFSAQQFPDLHSELNLSSLELGDSALYFCASSVRTGGNGYTFGSGTRLTVV.

This clone was detected once. The genes are TRBV7-9 and TRBJ2-7, with D unclear. V was pared by 8 bases and J by 3 bases, with 23 bases between. Germline V gene lookup returns CDR1 SEHNR and CDR2 FQNEAQ (reference sequence). The CDR3 sequence is 16 residues long. CDR3 region: CASVPKTKGNRYEQYF. The CDR3 nucleotides read TGTGCCAGCGTTCCCAAGACGAAGGGTAATCGCTACGAGCAGTACTTC.

V usage is TRBV19 and J usage is TRBJ2-1, with 8 bases lining up with TRBD1. Unmatched junction bases numbered 8, after V lost 5 bases and J lost 5 bases. Per the germline V gene, CDR1 is LNHDA and CDR2 is SQIVND (reference sequence). This CDR3 is 15 amino acids long. As DNA, the CDR3 is TGTGCCAGTAGTGGACAGGGTTATGTGCACAATGAGCAGTTCTTC. It specifies CASSGQGYVHNEQFF. Combining the CDR3 with reference TRBV19 and TRBJ2-1 gives the whole variable domain DGGITQSPKYLFRKEGQNVTLSCEQNLNHDAMYWYRQDPGQGLRLIYYSQIVNDFQKGDIAEGYSVSREKKESFPLTVTSAQKNPTAFYLCASSGQGYVHNEQFFGPGTRLTVL.

V is TRBV7-8 and J is TRBJ2-1; the D gene is possibly TRBD2 (6 bases). This CDR3 has 12 amino acids. With 7 bases removed from V and 8 bases from J, the gap between germline ends came to 12 bases. CDR1 SGHVS and CDR2 FQNEAQ come from the germline V gene. The CDR3 bases are TGTGCCAGCATCCTCGGGGAGGATGAGCAGTTCTTC. Its protein is CASILGEDEQFF.

The chain uses TRBV4-1 and TRBJ2-1, with unresolved D. V gave up 0 bases and J gave up 9 bases, with 9 bases separating them. Germline lookup yields CDR1 MGHRA and CDR2 YSYEKL. The CDR3 is 13 amino acids. In nucleotides, the CDR3 is TGCGCCAGCAGCCAAGAGGTTCGCCCTGAGCAGTTCTTC. It yields the protein CASSQEVRPEQFF.

The V call is TRBV5-1, the J call TRBJ1-1; D unclear. CDR1 is SGHRS and CDR2 is YFSETQ in the germline V gene. Between the trimmed V and J ends, which lost 3 bases and 4 bases, there was a span of 13 bases. This CDR3 is built from 14 residues. The CDR3 is CASSSDPVGTEAFF. As DNA, the CDR3 is TGCGCCAGCAGCTCTGACCCGGTGGGCACTGAAGCTTTCTTT.

The genes are TRBV4-1 and TRBJ2-1, with 8 bases lining up with TRBD2. The length of the CDR3 is 15 residues. Germline V gene data show CDR1 as MGHRA and CDR2 as YSYEKL. V shed 0 bases and J 7 bases; nucleotides not matched to a gene: 5. The CDR3 loop is CASSQESGSWNEQFF. CDR3 in DNA: TGCGCCAGCAGCCAAGAAAGCGGGAGTTGGAATGAGCAGTTCTTC.